This T cell receptor (beta chain) stems from a study of cytomegalovirus exposure and HLA in healthy donors. Study-wide results and caveats: For most TCR beta V segments, an earlier analysis put the productive rate at about 87% or about 30% of the time. It was 150 to 200 TCR beta chains that were listed as cytomegalovirus-associated.

On this clone: The target antigen is unknown.

In the PCR, 60 Vbeta and 13 Jbeta primers were used. TCRdb's copy holds only in-frame clones and misses some; the assay was immunoSEQ multiplex PCR. The data contain 150,000 or so clones, roughly four fifths of them seen just once; the ten biggest clones take up 1.4%. The clonotype comes from a man aged 25-45 years in good health and CMV-seropositive. Sequenced input: PBMCs.

In nucleotides, the CDR3 is TGTGCCGTCGGGTTTGGGGGGGAAGAGACCCAGTACTTC. It specifies CAVGFGGEETQYF. The V gene is TRBV30, the J gene TRBJ2-5; 7 bases line up with TRBD2. Trimming at V came to 8 bases and at J to 3 bases, leaving 9 bases not matched to a gene. The CDR3 length is 13 residues. Germline values: CDR1 GTSNPN, CDR2 SVGIG (reference sequence).